These 3 T cell receptor beta chains were all obtained from the same sample, sequenced in a study of blood T cells in healthy people across ages (dated by TCRdb to between 2014 and 2017). The library came from 5' RACE. Data came from an Illumina HiSeq 2500. The second PCR ran for about 7 to 11 cycles and used a J-beta primer mix along with a sample-barcoded 5' primer. TCRdb ran its own pipeline on the public reads, namely fastp trimming at Q25 and MiXCR clone calling, and kept in-frame beta chains. Records with the same CDR3 protein are collapsed into one entry carrying the most frequent genes and DNA. The sample profile shows fewer than 1,000,000 distinct CDR3 sequences; around two fifths of them were found once. The ten biggest clones cover about 19% of the sample. The specimen was blood. These receptors came from a man aged 55 to 70 in good health.

This clonotype was seen only once. V usage is TRBV6-1 and J usage is TRBJ2-1; 14 nucleotides line up with TRBD2. Losses at the gene ends were 6 bases for V and 6 bases for J; bases not matched to a gene: 1. The CDR3 is 14 residues long. Germline CDR1 MNHNS, CDR2 SASEGT. As DNA, the CDR3 is TGTGCCAGCAGGGGACTAGCGGGGGTCAATGAGCAGTTCTTC. It yields the protein CASRGLAGVNEQFF.

This chain uses TRBV5-1 with TRBJ1-6; D might be TRBD1 (5 bases). The germline CDR1 and CDR2 sequences are SGHRS and YFSETQ. The V gene lost 7 bases and the J gene lost 8 bases, with 13 bases spanning the gap. The CDR3 is 13 residues long. The CDR3 region has the DNA TGCGCCAGCCGGGCAGGGACGGATTCACCCCTCCACTTT. Translated: CASRAGTDSPLHF.

The V gene is TRBV2, the J gene TRBJ2-6; D is possibly TRBD1 (5 bases). Trimming took 3 bases from V and 0 from J, leaving 6 bases between them. CDR3 length: 15 amino acids. Germline CDR1 SNHLY, CDR2 FYNNEI. The CDR3 is CASSEGPSGANVLTF. For the CDR3, the DNA is TGTGCCAGCAGTGAGGGGCCCTCTGGGGCCAACGTCCTGACTTTC.